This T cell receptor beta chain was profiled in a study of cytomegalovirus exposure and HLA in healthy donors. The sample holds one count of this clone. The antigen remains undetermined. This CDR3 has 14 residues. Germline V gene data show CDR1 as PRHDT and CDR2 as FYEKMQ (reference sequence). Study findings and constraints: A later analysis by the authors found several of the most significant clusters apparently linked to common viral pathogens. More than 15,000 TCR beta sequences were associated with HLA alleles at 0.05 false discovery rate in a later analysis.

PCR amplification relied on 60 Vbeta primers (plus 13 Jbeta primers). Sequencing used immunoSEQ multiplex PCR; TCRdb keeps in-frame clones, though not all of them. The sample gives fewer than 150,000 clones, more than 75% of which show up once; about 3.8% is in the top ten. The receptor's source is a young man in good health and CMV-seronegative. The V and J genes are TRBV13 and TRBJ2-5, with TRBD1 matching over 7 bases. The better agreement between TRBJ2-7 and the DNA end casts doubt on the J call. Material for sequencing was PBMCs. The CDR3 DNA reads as TGTGCCAGCAGCTTGGGACAGATTACCTACGAGCAGTACTTC. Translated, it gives CASSLGQITYEQYF.